Below, 12 T cell receptor beta chains from the same sample are listed, as sequenced in a study of CD8+ T cells in alopecia areata (dated by TCRdb to between 2017 and 2018). Library preparation used the immunoSEQ multiplex PCR assay. To provide template for TCR sequencing, every sample had RNA extracted and reverse transcribed into cDNA. Here the immuneACCESS table is served through TCRdb, limited to in-frame sequences with V and J called. Missing clones are a known gap in these copies; in checked studies unresolved V genes cover under half, and the rest lacks a known reason. The sample table holds under 350,000 clones, of which 58% were seen once. The top ten clones comprise under 2% of the sample. In the paper's terms, the time point label means: about 5 months on oral tofacitinib. In light of the paper, this sample's treatment or condition label describes: oral pan-JAK inhibitor, 5-10 mg twice daily.

The sample in question was CD4+ T cells sorted from blood, obtained at week 24, from a patient treated with tofacitinib. The receptors shown here come from a human donor with alopecia areata.

CDR3 sequence reads: CAISVEANTEAFF. CDR3 in DNA: TGTGCCATCAGCGTGGAGGCGAACACTGAAGCTTTCTTT. V usage is TRBV10-3 and J usage is TRBJ1-1; D not certain. V was shortened by 6 bases and J by 1 base, with 9 bases between the two germline ends. CDR1 and CDR2 (germline): ENHRY, SYGVKD. The CDR3 runs 13 residues.

As for this clone: Different DNA sequences within this sample yield the same CDR3. The rearrangement joins TRBV29-1 to TRBJ2-5, with 8 bases identical to TRBD1. The CDR3 is made up of 13 amino acids. The germline V gene has CDR1 SQVTM and CDR2 ANQGSEA. V shed 4 bases and J 4 bases; nucleotides not matched to a gene: 5. CDR3 loop: CSVGGTGGETQYF. The CDR3 coding sequence is TGCAGCGTTGGAGGGACAGGAGGAGAGACCCAGTACTTC.

The rearrangement links TRBV5-4 to TRBJ1-2; D not resolved. The germline V gene encodes CDR1 SGHNT and CDR2 YYREEE (reference sequence). CDR3 length equals 14 residues. V was clipped by 6 bases and J by 7 bases, with 19 bases between them. The CDR3 reads CASTSPGRSVGYTF. The CDR3 DNA reads as TGTGCCAGCACCAGTCCCGGACGGTCGGTTGGCTACACCTTC.

The rearrangement joins TRBV10-3 to TRBJ1-2; TRBD1 aligns across 9 bases. Germline values: CDR1 ENHRY, CDR2 SYGVKD. The CDR3 contains 13 residues. Trimming removed 10 bases from V and 6 bases from J; junction bases left unmatched: 9. CDR3 sequence (DNA): TGTGCCACCTGGGGGGGACAGGGACATGGCTACACCTTC. This translates into CATWGGQGHGYTF.

V gene TRBV29-1 combines with J gene TRBJ2-7; no firm D call. Trimming shortened V by 4 bases and J by 0 bases, and 10 bases separated the two germline ends. The CDR3 is 13 amino acids. Per the germline V gene, CDR1 is SQVTM and CDR2 is ANQGSEA. CDR3 bases: TGCAGCGTTGGCGAGCGCAGCTCCTACGAGCAGTACTTC. Translation: CSVGERSSYEQYF.

The sample holds one count of this clone. The V call is TRBV5-6, the J call TRBJ1-1; the D gene is possibly TRBD1 (5 bases). CDR3 length: 14 amino acids. Trimming removed 4 bases from V and 0 bases from J, with 10 bases in between. CDR1 is SGHDT, CDR2 YYEEEE, per germline. CDR3 residues: CASSPGTVNTEAFF. The CDR3 DNA sequence: TGTGCCAGCAGCCCTGGGACGGTGAACACTGAAGCTTTCTTT.

The CDR3 sequence: CASTGQSNEQFF. CDR3 DNA sequence: TGTGCCAGCACCGGACAGTCCAATGAGCAGTTCTTC. V is TRBV11-1 and J is TRBJ2-1, with D perhaps matching TRBD1 (6 bases). V lost 7 bases, J lost 6 bases, and 10 bases lay in between. Germline V gene data show CDR1 as SGHAT and CDR2 as FQDESV (reference sequence). This CDR3 comprises 12 residues.

The genes are TRBV25-1 and TRBJ1-2, with 9 positions matching TRBD1. This CDR3 region has 13 residues. J gave up 4 bases and V 8 bases, and 5 bases lay outside the gene matches. Germline V gene sequence: CDR1 MGHDK, CDR2 SYGVNS. The CDR3 reads CASEDRGSYGYTF. CDR3 nucleotides: TGTGCCAGCGAGGACAGGGGATCCTATGGCTACACCTTC.

The sample holds a few counts of this clone. The V gene is TRBV2, the J gene TRBJ2-2; TRBD1 matches at 8 bases. The V gene's germline CDR1 is SNHLY and CDR2 FYNNEI. The CDR3 extends over 15 amino acids. Unmatched junction bases numbered 4, after V lost 1 base and J lost 6 bases. The chain's CDR3 is CASSEGTGRPGELFF. The CDR3 DNA follows: TGTGCCAGCAGTGAAGGGACAGGGAGACCCGGGGAGCTGTTTTTT.

The gene calls are TRBV9 and TRBJ2-7, with D perhaps matching TRBD2 (6 bases). Per germline, CDR1 SGDLS and CDR2 YYNGEE. The V end was cut by 5 bases, the J end by 6 bases, with 12 bases between. The CDR3 runs 12 residues. The CDR3 reads CASSPPRGEQYF. CDR3 bases: TGTGCCAGCAGTCCCCCGCGGGGCGAGCAGTACTTC.

CDR3 DNA sequence: TGTGCCAGCAGCTGGGGACTCTTTTCCGGGGAGCTGTTTTTT. This codes for CASSWGLFSGELFF. V gene TRBV6-5 combines with J gene TRBJ2-2, with D possibly matching TRBD2 (6 bases). The V end was cut by 6 bases, the J end by 6 bases, with 14 bases between. The CDR3 consists of 14 residues. CDR1 is MNHEY and CDR2 is SVGAGI in the germline V gene.

The rearrangement links TRBV6-6 to TRBJ1-5, with D possibly being TRBD1 (5 bases). The CDR3 has 13 residues. V was shortened by 4 bases and J by 3 bases, with 7 bases between the two germline ends. Germline CDR1 and CDR2: MNHNY and SVGAGI (reference sequence). For the CDR3, the DNA is TGTGCCAGCAGTTTACAGGTCAATCAGCCCCAGCATTTT. Amino acid sequence: CASSLQVNQPQHF.